Listed here is a single T cell receptor (beta chain). The entry originates in a study of T cell changes during pregnancy in multiple sclerosis. This table comes from immunoSEQ multiplex PCR, and its TCRdb copy is limited to in-frame clones, with some not included. Of tens of thousands of clones listed, more than 85% are singletons. V was clipped by 4 bases and J by 1 base, with 7 bases between them. CDR3 length: 13 amino acids. Germline CDR1 is SEHNR and CDR2 is FQNEAQ (reference sequence). This sequence originates from a female donor in good health, enrolled as a control in a pregnancy study. This sequence joins TRBV7-9 and TRBJ2-5; D is unclear. Sequenced here: peripheral blood, sampled after pregnancy. CDR3 sequence: CASSYLSQETQYF. For the CDR3, the DNA is TGTGCCAGCAGCTATCTCAGCCAAGAGACCCAGTACTTC. The full variable domain, rest sourced from reference TRBV7-9 and TRBJ2-5, is DTGVSQNPRHKITKRGQNVTFRCDPISEHNRLYWYRQTLGQGPEFLTYFQNEAQLEKSRLLSDRFSAERPKGSFSTLEIQRTEQGDSAMYLCASSYLSQETQYFGPGTRLLVL.